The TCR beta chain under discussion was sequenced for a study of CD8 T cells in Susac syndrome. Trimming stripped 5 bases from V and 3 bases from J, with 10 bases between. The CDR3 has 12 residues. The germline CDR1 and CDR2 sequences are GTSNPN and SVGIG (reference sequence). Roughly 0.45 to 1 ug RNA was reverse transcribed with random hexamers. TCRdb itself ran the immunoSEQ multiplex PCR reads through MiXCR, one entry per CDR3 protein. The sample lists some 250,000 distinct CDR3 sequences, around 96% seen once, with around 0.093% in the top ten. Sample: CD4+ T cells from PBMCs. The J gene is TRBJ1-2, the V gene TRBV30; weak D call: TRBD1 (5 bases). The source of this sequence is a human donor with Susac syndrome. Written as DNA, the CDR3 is TGTGCCTGGCTAAAACAGGACTATGGCTACACCTTC. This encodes CAWLKQDYGYTF.